These 2 T cell receptor beta chains share one sample of origin, sequenced in a study of CD8 T cells in ankylosing spondylitis. Each CDR3 protein is one row after TCRdb ran MiXCR on the 5' RACE reads. The data show around 42,000 distinct CDR3 sequences, less than 3.5% seen once. The sample was blood, either unsorted or a sorted T cell fraction (not recorded which). The receptors stem from a male donor with ankylosing spondylitis or in good health (not recorded which).

This clonotype was seen ten or more times. The J gene is TRBJ2-7, the V gene TRBV9; D remains unclear. V dropped 0 bases and J dropped 6 bases, with 10 bases sitting between them. The CDR3 is 13 amino acids. Germline-derived CDR1 and CDR2 are SGDLS and YYNGEE. The CDR3 reads CASSVVSLGEQYF. The CDR3 nucleotides read TGTGCCAGCAGCGTAGTATCCCTCGGCGAGCAGTACTTC. Full variable domain (rest looked up from reference TRBV9 and TRBJ2-7): DSGVTQTPKHLITATGQRVTLRCSPRSGDLSVYWYQQSLDQGLQFLIQYYNGEERAKGNILERFSAQQFPDLHSELNLSSLELGDSALYFCASSVVSLGEQYFGPGTRLTVT.

This clonotype came up many times. The chain employs TRBV9 and TRBJ2-7; TRBD2 aligns across 9 bases. With 3 bases clipped from V and 1 base from J, the junction kept 2 bases outside the gene matches. The CDR3 is 14 amino acids. CDR1 is SGDLS, CDR2 YYNGEE, per germline. Here the CDR3 reads CASSALAGSYEQYF. Here the CDR3 DNA reads TGTGCCAGCAGCGCCCTAGCGGGGTCCTACGAGCAGTACTTC.